The 3 T cell receptor beta chains listed next were all sequenced from one sample in a study of T cell responses to AZD1222 COVID-19 vaccine. The method was immunoSEQ multiplex PCR; TCRdb's version includes in-frame clones alone and lacks a portion of them. The sample has 95,000 to 150,000 clones, about 89% seen once. Here the sequenced sample was peripheral blood, taken on day 0 of AZD1222 vaccination. The origin of the receptors is an adult in good health.

This CDR3 is CASSFLRDSNQPQHF. In DNA, the CDR3 is TGTGCCAGCAGTTTCCTCAGGGATAGCAATCAGCCCCAGCATTTT. This sequence joins TRBV28 and TRBJ1-5, with D possibly TRBD1 on 5 matching bases. V was cut by 3 bases and J by 0 bases, with 9 bases left in between. CDR1 is MDHEN, CDR2 SYDVKM, per germline. This CDR3 comprises 15 residues.

This sequence joins TRBV5-1 and TRBJ2-2; no clear D gene. The germline V and J ends were trimmed by 0 bases and 1 base, with 4 bases remaining between them. Germline CDR1 SGHRS, CDR2 YFSETQ. The CDR3 extends over 14 amino acids. The CDR3, as DNA: TGCGCCAGCAGCTTGGCAGGGAACACCGGGGAGCTGTTTTTT. It is translated as CASSLAGNTGELFF. Based on the CDR3 plus reference TRBV5-1 and TRBJ2-2, the full variable domain is KAGVTQTPRYLIKTRGQQVTLSCSPISGHRSVSWYQQTPGQGLQFLFEYFSETQRNKGNFPGRFSGRQFSNSRSEMNVSTLELGDSALYLCASSLAGNTGELFFGEGSRLTVL.

This clone was counted many times. The CDR3 bases are TGTGCCAGCAGTGACGGAATAGCGGGCCCCCAGGACGGGGAGCTGTTTTTT. Amino acid sequence: CASSDGIAGPQDGELFF. The V gene is TRBV6-4, the J gene TRBJ2-2, with 7 nucleotides matching TRBD2. V was pared by 2 bases and J by 7 bases, with 13 bases of the junction left unmatched. Germline CDR1 reads MRHNA; CDR2 reads SNTAGT. This CDR3 contains 17 residues.